These 19 T cell receptor beta chains were sequenced from one sample in a study of response to subunit inactivated influenza vaccine. TCRdb ran MiXCR on the RT-PCR reads and lists one entry per CDR3 protein. The sample contains about 700,000 distinct CDR3 sequences, approximately 15% of which appear only once. The source was PBMCs from blood, collected around 14 days before vaccination. Receptors were obtained from a man in his fifties who received an inactivated influenza vaccine.

This clonotype has more than one count but fewer than ten. The chain has TRBV6-5 and TRBJ2-1; TRBD1 matches at 7 bases. Trimming at V came to 4 bases and at J to 2 bases, leaving 5 bases not matched to a gene. The germline CDR1 and CDR2 sequences are MNHEY and SVGAGI. The CDR3 is made up of 15 amino acids. CDR3: CASSFRDSTYNEQFF. The CDR3 DNA reads as TGTGCCAGCAGTTTCCGGGACAGTACCTACAATGAGCAGTTCTTC.

The chain is built from TRBV6-1 and TRBJ1-5; D ambiguous. The V gene's germline CDR1 is MNHNS and CDR2 SASEGT. The length of the CDR3 is 14 residues. Trimming left V 2 bases short and J 9 bases short, with 14 bases between. CDR3 DNA: TGTGCCAGCAGTGAAAGCCCCAGCCAACGGCCCCAGCATTTT. Protein sequence: CASSESPSQRPQHF.

This clonotype was observed a handful of times. The J gene is TRBJ2-2, the V gene TRBV11-2; the match to TRBD2 covers 7 bases. Germline assignment: CDR1 SGHAT and CDR2 FQNNGV. This CDR3 is built from 19 residues. With 5 bases clipped from V and 5 bases from J, the junction kept 20 bases outside the gene matches. In DNA, the CDR3 is TGTGCCAGCAGCACCCACGGCCGGCCCAGATCGGGGGGAACCGGGGAGCTGTTTTTT. Encoded protein: CASSTHGRPRSGGTGELFF. Filled out from reference TRBV11-2 and TRBJ2-2, the complete variable domain reads EAGVAQSPRYKIIEKRQSVAFWCNPISGHATLYWYQQILGQGPKLLIQFQNNGVVDDSQLPKDRFSAERLKGVDSTLKIQPAKLEDSAVYLCASSTHGRPRSGGTGELFFGEGSRLTVL.

The V and J genes are TRBV4-1 and TRBJ2-1; tentatively, D is TRBD1 (6 bases). CDR1 MGHRA and CDR2 YSYEKL come from the germline V gene. The CDR3 has 17 amino acids. Trimming took off 3 bases at V and 6 bases at J, with 21 bases between the two ends. The CDR3 loop is CASSHKDSVQYANEQFF. The CDR3 nucleotides are TGCGCCAGCAGCCACAAGGACAGCGTCCAGTATGCCAATGAGCAGTTCTTC.

The rearrangement links TRBV2 to TRBJ1-4; 8 bases map to TRBD1. The CDR3 runs 15 residues. Germline-derived CDR1 and CDR2 are SNHLY and FYNNEI. Trimming at V came to 7 bases and at J to 8 bases, leaving 12 bases not matched to a gene. The CDR3 nucleotides read TGTGCCAGCAACCCTATTCAGGGGGCGCAGGAAAAACTGTTTTTT. Amino acid sequence: CASNPIQGAQEKLFF.

The chain has TRBV20-1 and TRBJ2-4; D ambiguous. The CDR3 consists of 11 residues. Germline-derived CDR1 and CDR2 are DFQATT and SNEGSKA (reference sequence). The V gene lost 2 bases and the J gene lost 5 bases, with 4 bases spanning the gap. This CDR3 reads CSARSQNIQYF. In DNA, the CDR3 is TGCAGTGCTAGAAGCCAAAACATTCAGTACTTC.

This clonotype was seen more than once but under ten times. The chain links TRBV6-1 to TRBJ2-4; possibly TRBD1 for D (6 bases). The CDR3 has 14 residues. The V end lost 3 bases, the J end lost 8 bases, and 14 bases lay between the germline ends. Germline loops: CDR1 MNHNS, CDR2 SASEGT. The chain's CDR3 is CASSEGRGRDIQYF. The CDR3 DNA reads TGTGCCAGCAGTGAGGGCAGGGGAAGGGACATTCAGTACTTC.

This sequence joins TRBV9 and TRBJ2-3; D unresolved. CDR1 and CDR2 (germline): SGDLS, YYNGEE. Trimming took off 0 bases at V and 5 bases at J, with 7 bases between the two ends. The CDR3 contains 13 residues. In nucleotides, the CDR3 is TGTGCCAGCAGCGTAGTAGGTAGAGATACGCAGTATTTT. As protein: CASSVVGRDTQYF.

In this sample, this clonotype turned up a few times. V usage is TRBV6-6 and J usage is TRBJ1-2; D unresolved. The length of the CDR3 is 13 residues. Germline values: CDR1 MNHNY, CDR2 SVGAGI (reference sequence). V lost 4 bases, J lost 4 bases, and 10 bases lay in between. The CDR3 DNA follows: TGTGCCAGCAGTTCTGCACGGACCTATGGCTACACCTTC. Its protein is CASSSARTYGYTF.

V usage is TRBV2 and J usage is TRBJ1-1; the D is unclear. From germline, CDR1 is SNHLY and CDR2 FYNNEI. Deletions cut 4 bases from V and 5 bases from J, with 11 bases between. This CDR3 spans 13 amino acids. The CDR3 loop is CASSGLGGTEAFF. As DNA, the CDR3 is TGTGCCAGCAGTGGTTTAGGAGGGACTGAAGCTTTCTTT.

V usage is TRBV5-5 and J usage is TRBJ1-3; D gene ambiguous. Germline CDR1 is SGHKS and CDR2 is YYEKEE (reference sequence). The CDR3 has 15 residues. Trimming removed 2 bases at V and 0 bases at J, with 9 bases between. CDR3 sequence: CASSFTDFSGNTIYF. In nucleotides, the CDR3 is TGTGCCAGCAGCTTTACTGATTTCTCTGGAAACACCATATATTTT.

The chain has TRBV20-1 and TRBJ2-1; the D gene is possibly TRBD2 (6 bases). CDR1 and CDR2 from the germline V gene are DFQATT and SNEGSKA (reference sequence). CDR3 size: 16 residues. V lost 1 base to trimming and J lost 4 bases, with 17 bases between them. The CDR3 DNA sequence: TGCAGTGCTAGAGTGAGGGAAGCGGGCTCGTACAATGAGCAGTTCTTC. Translating it yields CSARVREAGSYNEQFF.

The chain uses TRBV11-2 and TRBJ2-2; 9 bases map to TRBD1. V dropped 0 bases and J dropped 0; count of bases not matched to a gene: 11. CDR3 length equals 20 residues. Germline V gene data show CDR1 as SGHAT and CDR2 as FQNNGV. CDR3 bases: TGTGCCAGCAGCTTAGATCTTACAGGGGGCCGCCCAGCGAACACCGGGGAGCTGTTTTTT. This codes for CASSLDLTGGRPANTGELFF.

This clonotype was observed a few times. J is TRBJ1-1 and V is TRBV5-1, with D possibly TRBD1 on 6 matching bases. Per germline, CDR1 SGHRS and CDR2 YFSETQ. This CDR3 spans 15 amino acids. V was cut by 4 bases and J by 1 base, with 14 bases left in between. CDR3 sequence: CASSGGGTTNTEAFF. The CDR3, as DNA: TGCGCCAGCAGCGGGGGGGGGACAACGAACACTGAAGCTTTCTTT.

The rearrangement links TRBV3-1 to TRBJ1-1; D is ambiguous. V was cut by 0 bases and J by 8 bases, with 7 bases left in between. This CDR3 is 12 amino acids long. Germline V gene lookup returns CDR1 LGHDT and CDR2 YNNKEL (reference sequence). This CDR3 is CASSQDLEEAFF. The CDR3 nucleotides read TGTGCCAGCAGCCAAGATCTTGAGGAAGCTTTCTTT.

V and J are TRBV27 and TRBJ2-1, with 9 positions matching TRBD2. This CDR3 has 15 amino acids. CDR1 MNHEY and CDR2 SMNVEV come from the germline V gene (reference sequence). Trimming cost V 5 bases and J 2 bases; bases outside gene matches: 4. The CDR3 spells CASSTRLAAYNEQFF. CDR3 nucleotides: TGTGCCAGCAGTACCCGACTAGCGGCCTACAATGAGCAGTTCTTC.

This clonotype showed up just a few times. The rearrangement uses TRBV7-2 and TRBJ2-1; D not certain. Germline V gene sequence: CDR1 SGHTA, CDR2 FQGNSA. V was shortened by 5 bases and J by 0 bases, with 11 bases between the two germline ends. This CDR3 has 15 amino acids. The CDR3 region has the DNA TGTGCCAGCAGCCCACGTTCGGGCTCCTACAATGAGCAGTTCTTC. This sequence encodes CASSPRSGSYNEQFF. The full variable domain, in which reference TRBV7-2 and TRBJ2-1 provide the parts outside the CDR3, is GAGVSQSPSNKVTEKGKDVELRCDPISGHTALYWYRQSLGQGLEFLIYFQGNSAPDKSGLPSDRFSAERTGGSVSTLTIQRTQQEDSAVYLCASSPRSGSYNEQFFGPGTRLTVL.

The genes are TRBV15 and TRBJ2-1, with 8 bases lining up with TRBD1. Germline V gene lookup returns CDR1 LNHNV and CDR2 YYDKDF (reference sequence). V was pared by 6 bases and J by 10 bases, with 17 bases of the junction left unmatched. CDR3 length: 16 residues. The CDR3 DNA follows: TGTGCCACCAGTCTGCTGCCGGGACAGGTGACTTCGGAGCAGTTCTTC. This translates into CATSLLPGQVTSEQFF.

The chain recombines TRBV7-2 with TRBJ2-1, with D perhaps TRBD1 (6 bases). The germline gives CDR1 SGHTA, CDR2 FQGNSA. This CDR3 has 15 amino acids. The ends were cut back, 2 bases at V and 5 bases at J, with 13 bases in the middle. The CDR3 protein is CASSLTGQSHNEQFF. CDR3 bases: TGTGCCAGCAGCTTAACAGGACAGAGCCACAATGAGCAGTTCTTC.